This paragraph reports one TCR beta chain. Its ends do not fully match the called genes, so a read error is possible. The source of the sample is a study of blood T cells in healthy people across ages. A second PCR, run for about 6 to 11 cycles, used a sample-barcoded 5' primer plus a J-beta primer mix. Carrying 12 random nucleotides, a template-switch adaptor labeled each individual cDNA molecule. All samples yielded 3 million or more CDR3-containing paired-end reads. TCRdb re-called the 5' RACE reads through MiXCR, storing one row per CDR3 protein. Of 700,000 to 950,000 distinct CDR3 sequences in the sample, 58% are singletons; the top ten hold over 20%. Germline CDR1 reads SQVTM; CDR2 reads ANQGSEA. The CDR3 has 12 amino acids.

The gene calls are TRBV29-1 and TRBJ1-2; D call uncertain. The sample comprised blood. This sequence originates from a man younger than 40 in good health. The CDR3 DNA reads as TGCGGCGTTGAAAAGGGTGTAGATGGCTACACCTTC. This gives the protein CGVEKGVDGYTF.